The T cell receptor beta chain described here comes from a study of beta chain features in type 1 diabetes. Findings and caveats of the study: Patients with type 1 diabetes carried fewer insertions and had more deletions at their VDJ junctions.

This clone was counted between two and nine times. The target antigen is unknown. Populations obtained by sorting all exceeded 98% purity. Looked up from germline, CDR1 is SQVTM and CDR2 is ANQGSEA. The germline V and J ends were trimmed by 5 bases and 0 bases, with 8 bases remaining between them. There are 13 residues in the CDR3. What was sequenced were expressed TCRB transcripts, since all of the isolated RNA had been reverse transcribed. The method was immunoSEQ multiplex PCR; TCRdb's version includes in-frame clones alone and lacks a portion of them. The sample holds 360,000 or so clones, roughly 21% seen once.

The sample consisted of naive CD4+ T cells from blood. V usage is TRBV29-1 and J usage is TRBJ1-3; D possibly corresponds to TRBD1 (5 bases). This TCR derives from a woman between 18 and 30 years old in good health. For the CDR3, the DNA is TGCAGCGTTCATCAGGGCTCTGGAAACACCATATATTTT. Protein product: CSVHQGSGNTIYF.